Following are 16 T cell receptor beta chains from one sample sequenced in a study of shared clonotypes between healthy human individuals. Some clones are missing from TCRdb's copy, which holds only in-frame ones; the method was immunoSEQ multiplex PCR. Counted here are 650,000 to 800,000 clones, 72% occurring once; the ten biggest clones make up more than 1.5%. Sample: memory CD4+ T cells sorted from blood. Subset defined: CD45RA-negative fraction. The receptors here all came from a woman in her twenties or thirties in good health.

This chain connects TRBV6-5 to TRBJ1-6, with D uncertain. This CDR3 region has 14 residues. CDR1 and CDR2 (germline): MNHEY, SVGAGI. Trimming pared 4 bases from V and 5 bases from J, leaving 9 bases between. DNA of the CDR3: TGTGCCAGCAGTTGGACGGATAATAATTCACCCCTCCACTTT. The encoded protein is CASSWTDNNSPLHF.

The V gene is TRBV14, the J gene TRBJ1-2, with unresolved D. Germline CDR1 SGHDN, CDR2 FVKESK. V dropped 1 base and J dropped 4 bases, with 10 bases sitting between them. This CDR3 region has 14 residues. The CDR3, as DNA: TGTGCCAGCAGCCAAGGACTCGGATTCTATGGCTACACCTTC. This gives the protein CASSQGLGFYGYTF. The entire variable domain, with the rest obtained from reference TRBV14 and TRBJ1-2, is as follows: EAGVTQFPSHSVIEKGQTVTLRCDPISGHDNLYWYRRVMGKEIKFLLHFVKESKQDESGMPNNRFLAERTGGTYSTLKVQPAELEDSGVYFCASSQGLGFYGYTFGSGTRLTVV.

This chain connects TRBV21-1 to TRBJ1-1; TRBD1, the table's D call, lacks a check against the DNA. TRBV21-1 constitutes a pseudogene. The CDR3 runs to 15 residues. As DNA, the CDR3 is TGTGCCACCAATGACCAGGGTCCGGGGAACACTGAAGCTTTCTTT. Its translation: CATNDQGPGNTEAFF.

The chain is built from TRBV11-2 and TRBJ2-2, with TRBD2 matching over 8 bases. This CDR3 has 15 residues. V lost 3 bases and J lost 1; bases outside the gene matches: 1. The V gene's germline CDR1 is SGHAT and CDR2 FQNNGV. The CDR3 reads CASSFSGVNTGELFF. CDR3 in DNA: TGTGCCAGCAGCTTTAGCGGGGTGAACACCGGGGAGCTGTTTTTT.

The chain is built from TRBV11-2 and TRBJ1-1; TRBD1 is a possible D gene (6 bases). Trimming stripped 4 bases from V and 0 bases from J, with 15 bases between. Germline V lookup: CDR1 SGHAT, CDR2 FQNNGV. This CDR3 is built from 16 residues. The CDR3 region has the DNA TGTGCCAGCAGCTCCCGGATGGGGGGCATGAACACTGAAGCTTTCTTT. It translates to CASSSRMGGMNTEAFF.

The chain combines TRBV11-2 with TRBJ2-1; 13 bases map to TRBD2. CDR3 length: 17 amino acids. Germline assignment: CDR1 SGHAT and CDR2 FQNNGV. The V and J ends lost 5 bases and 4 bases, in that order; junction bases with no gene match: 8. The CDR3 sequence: CASSRAGTSGTYNEQFF. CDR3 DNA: TGTGCCAGCAGCCGAGCCGGGACTAGCGGGACTTACAATGAGCAGTTCTTC.

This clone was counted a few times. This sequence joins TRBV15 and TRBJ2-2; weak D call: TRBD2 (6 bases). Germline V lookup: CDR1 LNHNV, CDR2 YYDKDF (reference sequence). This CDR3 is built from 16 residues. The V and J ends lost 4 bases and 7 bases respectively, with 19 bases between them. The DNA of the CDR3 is TGTGCCACCAGCACCAGCTTGTGGAGGGGCGGCGGGGAGCTGTTTTTT. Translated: CATSTSLWRGGGELFF.

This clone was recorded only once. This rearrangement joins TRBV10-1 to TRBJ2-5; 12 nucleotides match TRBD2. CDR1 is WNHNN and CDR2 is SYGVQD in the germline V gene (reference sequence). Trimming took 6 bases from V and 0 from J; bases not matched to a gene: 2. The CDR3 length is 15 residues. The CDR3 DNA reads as TGCGCCAGCAGCCGGACTAGCGGGAACCAAGAGACCCAGTACTTC. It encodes CASSRTSGNQETQYF.

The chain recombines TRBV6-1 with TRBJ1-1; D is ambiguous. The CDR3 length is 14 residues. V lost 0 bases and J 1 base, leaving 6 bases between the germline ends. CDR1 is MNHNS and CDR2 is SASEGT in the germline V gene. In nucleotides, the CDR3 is TGTGCCAGCAGTGAAGCACGGACGAACACTGAAGCTTTCTTT. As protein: CASSEARTNTEAFF.

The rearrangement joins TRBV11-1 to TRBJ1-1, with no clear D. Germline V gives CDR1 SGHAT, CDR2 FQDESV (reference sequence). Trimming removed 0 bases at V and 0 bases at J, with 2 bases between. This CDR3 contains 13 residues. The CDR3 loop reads CASSLAVNTEAFF. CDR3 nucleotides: TGTGCCAGCAGCTTAGCTGTGAACACTGAAGCTTTCTTT. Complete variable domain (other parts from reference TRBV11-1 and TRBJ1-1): EAEVAQSPRYKITEKSQAVAFWCDPISGHATLYWYRQILGQGPELLVQFQDESVVDDSQLPKDRFSAERLKGVDSTLKIQPAELGDSAMYLCASSLAVNTEAFFGQGTRLTVV.

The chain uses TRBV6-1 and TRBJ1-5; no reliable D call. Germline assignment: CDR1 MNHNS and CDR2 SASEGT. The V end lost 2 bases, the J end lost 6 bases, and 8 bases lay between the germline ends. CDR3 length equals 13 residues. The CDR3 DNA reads TGTGCCAGCAGTGAACGACCCGGTCAGCCCCAGCATTTT. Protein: CASSERPGQPQHF.

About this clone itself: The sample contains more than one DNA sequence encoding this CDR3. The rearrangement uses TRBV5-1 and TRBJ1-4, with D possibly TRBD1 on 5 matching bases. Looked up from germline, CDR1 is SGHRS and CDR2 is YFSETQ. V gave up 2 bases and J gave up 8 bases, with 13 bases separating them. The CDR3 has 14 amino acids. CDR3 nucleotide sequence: TGCGCCAGCAGCTTAGGGCAGGGAGGCGAAAAACTGTTTTTT. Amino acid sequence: CASSLGQGGEKLFF.

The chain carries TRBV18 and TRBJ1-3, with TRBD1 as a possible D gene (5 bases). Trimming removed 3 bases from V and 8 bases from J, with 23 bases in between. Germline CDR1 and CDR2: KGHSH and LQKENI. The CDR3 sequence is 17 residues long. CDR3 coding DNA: TGTGCCAGCTCACCCCCAGGGTTGGAGGCTCGGGGCGACACCATATATTTT. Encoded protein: CASSPPGLEARGDTIYF. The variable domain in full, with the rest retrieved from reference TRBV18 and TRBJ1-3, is NAGVMQNPRHLVRRRGQEARLRCSPMKGHSHVYWYRQLPEEGLKFMVYLQKENIIDESGMPKERFSAEFPKEGPSILRIQQVVRGDSAAYFCASSPPGLEARGDTIYFGEGSWLTVV.

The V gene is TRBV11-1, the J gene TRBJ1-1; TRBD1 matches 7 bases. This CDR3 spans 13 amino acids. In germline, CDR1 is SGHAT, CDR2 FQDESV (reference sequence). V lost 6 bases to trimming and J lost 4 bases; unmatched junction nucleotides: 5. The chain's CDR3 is CASRGRGSTEAFF. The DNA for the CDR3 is TGTGCCAGCAGGGGCAGGGGGAGCACTGAAGCTTTCTTT.

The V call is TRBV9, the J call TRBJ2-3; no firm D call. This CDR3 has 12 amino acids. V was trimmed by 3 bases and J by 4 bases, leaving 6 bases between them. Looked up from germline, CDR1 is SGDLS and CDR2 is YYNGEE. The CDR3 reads CASSGLADTQYF. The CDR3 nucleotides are TGTGCCAGCAGCGGACTGGCAGATACGCAGTATTTT.

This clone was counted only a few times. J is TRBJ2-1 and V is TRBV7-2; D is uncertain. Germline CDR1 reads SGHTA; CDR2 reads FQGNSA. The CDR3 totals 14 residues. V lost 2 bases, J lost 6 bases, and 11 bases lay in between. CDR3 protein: CASSLRVWPNEQFF. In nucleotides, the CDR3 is TGTGCCAGCAGCTTACGGGTTTGGCCCAATGAGCAGTTCTTC.